The clone carrying this T cell receptor beta chain occurred a few times. Its antigen remains unknown. The sample comes from a study of T cells after yellow fever vaccination. Points from the study as a whole: There was a small share of clonotypes that showed up in both the CD4 and CD8 compartments.

TCRdb reprocessed the 5' RACE reads via MiXCR and lists one record per CDR3 protein. This table has some 97,000 distinct CDR3 sequences, less than 6% appearing once. The material sequenced was CD8+ T cells sorted from PBMCs, taken 10 days after the yellow fever booster vaccination. This receptor was obtained from a man between 18 and 29 years old who received the YFV17D yellow fever vaccine.

The CDR3 DNA follows: TGCAGTGCTAGGCCGACTAGCGGCTACAATGAGCAGTTCTTC. Protein: CSARPTSGYNEQFF. The V call is TRBV20-1, the J call TRBJ2-1, with 9 bases matching TRBD2. The CDR3 is 14 amino acids. CDR1 is DFQATT, CDR2 SNEGSKA, per germline (reference sequence). With V trimmed by 3 bases and J by 3 bases, 3 bases remained unmatched.